This T cell receptor (beta chain) is from a study of T-cell memory formation after mild COVID-19. Study outcomes and limitations: SARS-CoV-2 specificity of second-wave clones peaking day 37 was unconfirmed. Contracting CD4+ clones lay largely in CM and EM, with CD8+ ones residing in EMRA. Cross-reactive memory apparently joined, as some responding clones appeared in pre-infection memory.

Employing constant-segment primers, 5'RACE generated TCR alpha and TCR beta cDNA libraries bearing sample barcodes and UMIs. TCRdb called the 5' RACE reads again in MiXCR, with one record for every CDR3 protein. Counted here are roughly 410,000 distinct CDR3 sequences, 20% to 25% occurring once; the ten biggest clones make up 8.5% to 9%. This clonotype was seen a few times. Its antigen remains unidentified. This TCR derives from an adult woman who had mild COVID-19 (a few samples of this study predate the infection). Cell type and time point are not known. Sequencing was done on a sample of PBMCs or a T cell subset sorted from them (not recorded which).

The CDR3 coding sequence is TGCGCCAGCAGCTACTACGGCCTGGGGAAAAGGAACACTGAAGCTTTCTTT. It specifies CASSYYGLGKRNTEAFF. This chain links TRBV5-1 with TRBJ1-1; no clear D gene. Per the germline V gene, CDR1 is SGHRS and CDR2 is YFSETQ. Trimming removed 3 bases at V and 1 base at J, with 19 bases between. The CDR3 has 17 amino acids.